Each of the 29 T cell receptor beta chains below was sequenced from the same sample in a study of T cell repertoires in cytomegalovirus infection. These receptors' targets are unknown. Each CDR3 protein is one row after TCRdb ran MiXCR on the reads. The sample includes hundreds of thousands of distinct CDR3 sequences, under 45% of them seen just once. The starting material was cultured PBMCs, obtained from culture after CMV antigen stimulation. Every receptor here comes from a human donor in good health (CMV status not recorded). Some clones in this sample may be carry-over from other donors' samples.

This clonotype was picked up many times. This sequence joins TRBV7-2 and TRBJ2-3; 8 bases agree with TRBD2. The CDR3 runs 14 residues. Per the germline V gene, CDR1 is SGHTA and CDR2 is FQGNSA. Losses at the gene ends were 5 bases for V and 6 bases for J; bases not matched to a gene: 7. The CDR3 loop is CASSTLAGRDTQYF. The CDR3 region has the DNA TGTGCCAGCAGCACGTTAGCGGGACGGGATACGCAGTATTTT. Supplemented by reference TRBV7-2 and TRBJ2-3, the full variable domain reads GAGVSQSPSNKVTEKGKDVELRCDPISGHTALYWYRQSLGQGLEFLIYFQGNSAPDKSGLPSDRFSAERTGGSVSTLTIQRTQQEDSAVYLCASSTLAGRDTQYFGPGTRLTVL.

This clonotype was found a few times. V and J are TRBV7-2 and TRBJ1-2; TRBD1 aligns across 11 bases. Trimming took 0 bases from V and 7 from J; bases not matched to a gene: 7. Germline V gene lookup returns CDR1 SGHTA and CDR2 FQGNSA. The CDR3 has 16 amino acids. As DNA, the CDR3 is TGTGCCAGCAGCTTAGCCCAGGACAGGGGGCGAGGTGGCTACACCTTC. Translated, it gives CASSLAQDRGRGGYTF.

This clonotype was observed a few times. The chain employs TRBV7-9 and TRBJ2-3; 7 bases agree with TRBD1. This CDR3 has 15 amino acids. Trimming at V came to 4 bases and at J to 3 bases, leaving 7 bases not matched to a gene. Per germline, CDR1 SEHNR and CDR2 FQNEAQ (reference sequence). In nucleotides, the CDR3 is TGTGCCAGCAGCTCCCCCGGGACAGCAACAGATACGCAGTATTTT. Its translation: CASSSPGTATDTQYF.

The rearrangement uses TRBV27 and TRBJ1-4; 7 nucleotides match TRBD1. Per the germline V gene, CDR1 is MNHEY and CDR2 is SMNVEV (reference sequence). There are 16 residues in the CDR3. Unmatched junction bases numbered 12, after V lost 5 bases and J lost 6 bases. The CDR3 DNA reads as TGTGCCAGCAGTGCACAGACCGGGACAGAGTATGAAAAACTGTTTTTT. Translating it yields CASSAQTGTEYEKLFF. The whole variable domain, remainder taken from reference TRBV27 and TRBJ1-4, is EAQVTQNPRYLITVTGKKLTVTCSQNMNHEYMSWYRQDPGLGLRQIYYSMNVEVTDKGDVPEGYKVSRKEKRNFPLILESPSPNQTSLYFCASSAQTGTEYEKLFFGSGTQLSVL.

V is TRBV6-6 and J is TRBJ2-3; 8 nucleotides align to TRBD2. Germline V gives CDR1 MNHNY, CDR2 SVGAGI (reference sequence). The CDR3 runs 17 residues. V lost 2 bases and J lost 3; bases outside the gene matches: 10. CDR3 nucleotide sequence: TGTGCCAGCAGTTACACGACCAGCGGGGGCCAAACAGATACGCAGTATTTT. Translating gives CASSYTTSGGQTDTQYF.

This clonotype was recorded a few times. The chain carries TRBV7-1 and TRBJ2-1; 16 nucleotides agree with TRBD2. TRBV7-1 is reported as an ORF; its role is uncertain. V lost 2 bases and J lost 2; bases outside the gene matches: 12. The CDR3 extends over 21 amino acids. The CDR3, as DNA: TGTGCCAGCAGCTCAACCCCGGGGACTAGCGGGAGGGCCGAGACCTACAATGAGCAGTTCTTC. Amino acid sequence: CASSSTPGTSGRAETYNEQFF.

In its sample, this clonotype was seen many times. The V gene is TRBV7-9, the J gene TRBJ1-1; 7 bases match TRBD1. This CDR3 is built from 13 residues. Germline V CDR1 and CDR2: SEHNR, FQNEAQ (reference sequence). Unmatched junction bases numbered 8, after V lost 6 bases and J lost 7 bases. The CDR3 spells CASRQPTGHEAFF. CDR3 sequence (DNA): TGTGCCAGCAGGCAACCGACAGGGCATGAAGCTTTCTTT. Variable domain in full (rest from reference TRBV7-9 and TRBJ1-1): DTGVSQNPRHKITKRGQNVTFRCDPISEHNRLYWYRQTLGQGPEFLTYFQNEAQLEKSRLLSDRFSAERPKGSFSTLEIQRTEQGDSAMYLCASRQPTGHEAFFGQGTRLTVV.

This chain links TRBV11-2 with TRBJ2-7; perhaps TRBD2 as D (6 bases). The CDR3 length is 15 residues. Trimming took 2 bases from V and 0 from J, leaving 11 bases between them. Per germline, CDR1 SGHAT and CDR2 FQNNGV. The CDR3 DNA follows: TGTGCCAGCAGCTTACTAGCGAGGAGCTCCTACGAGCAGTACTTC. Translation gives CASSLLARSSYEQYF.

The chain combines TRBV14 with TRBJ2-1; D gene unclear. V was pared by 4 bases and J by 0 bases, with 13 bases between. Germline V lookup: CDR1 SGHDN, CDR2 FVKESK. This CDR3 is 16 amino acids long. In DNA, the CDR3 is TGTGCCAGCAGCCGGTTTTCGCCGAGCTCCTACAATGAGCAGTTCTTC. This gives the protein CASSRFSPSSYNEQFF.

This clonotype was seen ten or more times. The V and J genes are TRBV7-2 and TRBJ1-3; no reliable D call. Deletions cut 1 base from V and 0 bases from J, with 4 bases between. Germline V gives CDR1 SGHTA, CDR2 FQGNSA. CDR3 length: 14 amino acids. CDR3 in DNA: TGTGCCAGCAGCTTAGTGTCCTCTGGAAACACCATATATTTT. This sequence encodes CASSLVSSGNTIYF. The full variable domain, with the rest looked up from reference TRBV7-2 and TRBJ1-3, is GAGVSQSPSNKVTEKGKDVELRCDPISGHTALYWYRQSLGQGLEFLIYFQGNSAPDKSGLPSDRFSAERTGGSVSTLTIQRTQQEDSAVYLCASSLVSSGNTIYFGEGSWLTVV.

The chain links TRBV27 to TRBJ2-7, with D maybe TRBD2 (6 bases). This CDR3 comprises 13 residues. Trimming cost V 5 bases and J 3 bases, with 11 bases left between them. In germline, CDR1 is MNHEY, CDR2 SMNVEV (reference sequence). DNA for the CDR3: TGTGCCAGCAGTCGGGGGTTCCGCTACGAGCAGTACTTC. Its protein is CASSRGFRYEQYF.

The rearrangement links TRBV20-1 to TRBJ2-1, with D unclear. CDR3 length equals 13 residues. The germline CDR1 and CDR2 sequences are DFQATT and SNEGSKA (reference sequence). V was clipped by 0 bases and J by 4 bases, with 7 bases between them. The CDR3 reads CSAREDLYNEQFF. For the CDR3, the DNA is TGCAGTGCTAGAGAGGACCTATACAATGAGCAGTTCTTC.

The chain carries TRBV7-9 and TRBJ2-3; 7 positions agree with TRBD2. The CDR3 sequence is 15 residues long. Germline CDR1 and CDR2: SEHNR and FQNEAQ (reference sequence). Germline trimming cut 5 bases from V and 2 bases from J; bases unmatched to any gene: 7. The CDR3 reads CASSGAGVYTDTQYF. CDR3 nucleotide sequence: TGTGCCAGCAGCGGGGCGGGGGTCTACACAGATACGCAGTATTTT.

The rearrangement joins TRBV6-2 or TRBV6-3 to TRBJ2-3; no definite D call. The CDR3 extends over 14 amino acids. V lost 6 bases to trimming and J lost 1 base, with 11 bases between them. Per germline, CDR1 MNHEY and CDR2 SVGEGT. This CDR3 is CASSHPWRTDTQYF. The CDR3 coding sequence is TGTGCCAGCAGCCACCCATGGCGCACAGATACGCAGTATTTT.

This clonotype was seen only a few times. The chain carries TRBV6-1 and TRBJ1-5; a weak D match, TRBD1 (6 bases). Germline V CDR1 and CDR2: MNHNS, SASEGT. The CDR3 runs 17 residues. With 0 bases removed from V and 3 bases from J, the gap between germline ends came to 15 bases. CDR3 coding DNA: TGTGCCAGCAGTGAAGCGGGAAGGACAGTTATCAATCAGCCCCAGCATTTT. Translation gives CASSEAGRTVINQPQHF.

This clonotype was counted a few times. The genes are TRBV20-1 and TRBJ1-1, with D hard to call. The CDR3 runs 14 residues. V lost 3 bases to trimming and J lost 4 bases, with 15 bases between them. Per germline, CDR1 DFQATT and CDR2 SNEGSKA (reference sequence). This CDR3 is CSASEGGPGTEAFF. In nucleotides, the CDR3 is TGCAGTGCTAGTGAGGGTGGGCCTGGCACTGAAGCTTTCTTT.

CDR3 residues: CAIEAGGQDTQYF. CDR3 coding DNA: TGTGCCATCGAGGCGGGGGGGCAAGATACGCAGTATTTT. The chain employs TRBV10-3 and TRBJ2-3, with 9 bases aligning to TRBD2. This CDR3 comprises 13 residues. From germline, CDR1 is ENHRY and CDR2 SYGVKD. J gave up 5 bases and V 8 bases, and 5 bases lay outside the gene matches.

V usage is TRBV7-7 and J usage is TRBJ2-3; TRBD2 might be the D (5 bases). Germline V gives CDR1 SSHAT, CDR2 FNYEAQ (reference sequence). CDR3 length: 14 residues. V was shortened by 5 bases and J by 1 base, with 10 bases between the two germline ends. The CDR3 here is CASSPDGGTDTQYF. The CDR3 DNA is TGTGCCAGCAGCCCAGACGGGGGCACAGATACGCAGTATTTT.

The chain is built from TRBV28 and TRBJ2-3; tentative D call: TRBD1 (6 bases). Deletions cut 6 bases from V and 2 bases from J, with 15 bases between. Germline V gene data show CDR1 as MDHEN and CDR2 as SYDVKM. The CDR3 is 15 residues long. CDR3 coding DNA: TGTGCCAGCAGCCCTGCAGGGGCGTTCACAGATACGCAGTATTTT. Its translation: CASSPAGAFTDTQYF. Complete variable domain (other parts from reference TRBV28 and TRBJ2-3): DVKVTQSSRYLVKRTGEKVFLECVQDMDHENMFWYRQDPGLGLRLIYFSYDVKMKEKGDIPEGYSVSREKKERFSLILESASTNQTSMYLCASSPAGAFTDTQYFGPGTRLTVL.

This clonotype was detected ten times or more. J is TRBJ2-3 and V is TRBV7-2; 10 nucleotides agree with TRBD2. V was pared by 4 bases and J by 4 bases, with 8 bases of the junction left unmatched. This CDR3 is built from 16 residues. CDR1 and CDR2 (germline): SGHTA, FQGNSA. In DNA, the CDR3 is TGTGCCAGCAGCTCAGCAGCGGGGGGGAGCTCAGATACGCAGTATTTT. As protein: CASSSAAGGSSDTQYF. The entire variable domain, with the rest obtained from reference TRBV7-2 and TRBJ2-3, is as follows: GAGVSQSPSNKVTEKGKDVELRCDPISGHTALYWYRQSLGQGLEFLIYFQGNSAPDKSGLPSDRFSAERTGGSVSTLTIQRTQQEDSAVYLCASSSAAGGSSDTQYFGPGTRLTVL.

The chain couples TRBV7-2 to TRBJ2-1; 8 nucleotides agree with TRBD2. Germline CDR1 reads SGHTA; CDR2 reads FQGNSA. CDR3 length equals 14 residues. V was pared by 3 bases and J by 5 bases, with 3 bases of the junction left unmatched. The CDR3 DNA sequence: TGTGCCAGCAGCTTGCGGGGGGCCCACAATGAGCAGTTCTTC. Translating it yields CASSLRGAHNEQFF.

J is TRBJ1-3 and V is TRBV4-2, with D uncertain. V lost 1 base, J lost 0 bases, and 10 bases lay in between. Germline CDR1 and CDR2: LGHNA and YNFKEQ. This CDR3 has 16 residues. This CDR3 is CASSQGHLSSGNTIYF. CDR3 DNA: TGTGCCAGCAGCCAAGGTCACCTAAGCTCTGGAAACACCATATATTTT.

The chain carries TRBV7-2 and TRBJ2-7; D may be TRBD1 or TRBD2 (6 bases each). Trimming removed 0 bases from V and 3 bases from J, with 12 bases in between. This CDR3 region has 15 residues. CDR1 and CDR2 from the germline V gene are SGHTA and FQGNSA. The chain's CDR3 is CASSLALGGNYEQYF. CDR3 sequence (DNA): TGTGCCAGCAGCTTAGCGCTCGGGGGCAACTACGAGCAGTACTTC. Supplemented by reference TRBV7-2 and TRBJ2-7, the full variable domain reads GAGVSQSPSNKVTEKGKDVELRCDPISGHTALYWYRQSLGQGLEFLIYFQGNSAPDKSGLPSDRFSAERTGGSVSTLTIQRTQQEDSAVYLCASSLALGGNYEQYFGPGTRLTVT.

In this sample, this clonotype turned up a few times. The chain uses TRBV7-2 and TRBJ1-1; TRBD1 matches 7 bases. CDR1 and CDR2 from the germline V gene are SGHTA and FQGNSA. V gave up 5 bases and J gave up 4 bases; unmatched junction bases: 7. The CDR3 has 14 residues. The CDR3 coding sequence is TGTGCCAGCAGCACAAGACAGGGCAGCACTGAAGCTTTCTTT. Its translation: CASSTRQGSTEAFF.

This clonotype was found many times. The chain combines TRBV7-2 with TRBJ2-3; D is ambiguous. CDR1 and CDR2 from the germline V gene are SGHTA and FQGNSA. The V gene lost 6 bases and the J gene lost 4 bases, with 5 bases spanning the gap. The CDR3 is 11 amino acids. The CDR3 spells CASSRADTQYF. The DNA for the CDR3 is TGTGCCAGCAGTAGAGCAGATACGCAGTATTTT.

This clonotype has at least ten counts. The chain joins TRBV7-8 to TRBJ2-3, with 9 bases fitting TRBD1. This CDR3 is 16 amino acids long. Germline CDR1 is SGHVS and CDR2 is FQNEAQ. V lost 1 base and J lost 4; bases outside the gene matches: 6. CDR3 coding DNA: TGTGCCAGCAGCTTAGAGGGACAGGGCACAGCAGATACGCAGTATTTT. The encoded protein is CASSLEGQGTADTQYF.

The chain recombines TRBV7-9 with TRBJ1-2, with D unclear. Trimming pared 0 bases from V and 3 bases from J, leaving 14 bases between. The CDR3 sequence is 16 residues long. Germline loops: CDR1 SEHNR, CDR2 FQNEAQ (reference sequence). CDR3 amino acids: CASSLAESEIYYGYTF. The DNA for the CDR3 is TGTGCCAGCAGCTTAGCCGAGTCAGAGATTTACTATGGCTACACCTTC.

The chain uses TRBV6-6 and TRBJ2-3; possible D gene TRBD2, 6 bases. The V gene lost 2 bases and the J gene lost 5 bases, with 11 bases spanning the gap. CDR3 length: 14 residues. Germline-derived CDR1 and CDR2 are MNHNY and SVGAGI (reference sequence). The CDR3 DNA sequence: TGTGCCAGCAGTTACCTTTCCGGGGGAGATACGCAGTATTTT. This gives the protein CASSYLSGGDTQYF.

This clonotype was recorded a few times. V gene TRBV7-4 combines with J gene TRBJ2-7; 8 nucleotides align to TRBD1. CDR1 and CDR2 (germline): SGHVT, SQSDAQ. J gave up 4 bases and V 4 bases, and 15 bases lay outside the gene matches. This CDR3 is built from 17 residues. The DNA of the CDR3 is TGTGCCAGCAGCTGCGGACAGGGAAGATTTCCTCGATACGAGCAGTACTTC. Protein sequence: CASSCGQGRFPRYEQYF. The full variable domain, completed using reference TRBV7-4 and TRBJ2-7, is GAGVSQSPRYKVAKRGRDVALRCDSISGHVTLYWYRQTLGQGSEVLTYSQSDAQRDKSGRPSGRFSAERPERSVSTLKIQRTEQGDSAVYLCASSCGQGRFPRYEQYFGPGTRLTVT.